Each of the 14 T cell receptor beta chains below was sequenced from the same sample in a study of blood T cells in healthy people across ages. Sample-barcoded 5' priming and a J-beta primer mix drove a second PCR of about 6 to 12 cycles. TCRdb reprocessed the 5' RACE reads via MiXCR and lists one record per CDR3 protein. This table holds 600,000 or so distinct CDR3 sequences, approximately 30% found once. The material sequenced was blood. These receptors all come from a woman older than 75 in good health.

This clonotype was detected ten times or more. This rearrangement joins TRBV5-1 to TRBJ2-6; D is ambiguous. This CDR3 is built from 16 residues. Trimming left V 4 bases short and J 2 bases short, with 13 bases between. Looked up from germline, CDR1 is SGHRS and CDR2 is YFSETQ. The CDR3 region has the DNA TGCGCCAGCAGCCGCCTGTTAAGGGCTGGGGCCAACGTCCTGACTTTC. It translates to CASSRLLRAGANVLTF. The whole variable domain, filled in from reference TRBV5-1 and TRBJ2-6, reads KAGVTQTPRYLIKTRGQQVTLSCSPISGHRSVSWYQQTPGQGLQFLFEYFSETQRNKGNFPGRFSGRQFSNSRSEMNVSTLELGDSALYLCASSRLLRAGANVLTFGAGSRLTVL.

V is TRBV7-2 and J is TRBJ2-1; D call uncertain. This CDR3 comprises 15 residues. Germline V gene lookup returns CDR1 SGHTA and CDR2 FQGNSA. Trimming removed 5 bases from V and 2 bases from J, with 13 bases in between. CDR3 residues: CASSIEKSPYNEQFF. In nucleotides, the CDR3 is TGTGCCAGCAGCATCGAAAAGAGCCCCTACAATGAGCAGTTCTTC.

As regards this clonotype: This clone may be a read error of a much larger clone one base away. J is TRBJ2-1 and V is TRBV2; D gene unclear. The DNA end is more similar to TRBJ2-7, so the J call may be wrong. The CDR3 extends over 15 amino acids. From germline, CDR1 is SNHLY and CDR2 FYNNEI. In DNA form, the CDR3 reads TGTGCCAGCAGTGAAAGCAGTTCCTCCTACAATGAGCAGTACTTC. Translated: CASSESSSSYNEQYF.

The chain joins TRBV7-6 to TRBJ1-1; a possible D gene is TRBD1 (5 bases). V dropped 4 bases and J dropped 3 bases, with 12 bases sitting between them. This CDR3 contains 14 residues. CDR1 is SGHVS, CDR2 FNYEAQ, per germline. CDR3 nucleotides: TGTGCCAGCAGCTGGGAGGGGCCTTACACTGAAGCTTTCTTT. It translates to CASSWEGPYTEAFF.

This rearrangement joins TRBV2 to TRBJ2-7; D is perhaps TRBD2 (6 bases). CDR1 and CDR2 from the germline V gene are SNHLY and FYNNEI. V was cut by 7 bases and J by 1 base, with 8 bases left in between. The CDR3 has 12 amino acids. The CDR3 sequence: CASIGLSYEQYF. Written as DNA, the CDR3 is TGTGCCAGCATCGGACTATCCTACGAGCAGTACTTC.

For the CDR3, the DNA is TGCAGCGTTGAAGATCTGCCAGGGGGCGGTGAGCAGTTCTTC. This sequence encodes CSVEDLPGGGEQFF. The rearrangement joins TRBV29-1 to TRBJ2-1; TRBD1 agrees at 8 bases. J was trimmed by 9 bases and V by 0 bases; bases with no gene match: 7. This CDR3 is built from 14 residues. Germline CDR1 is SQVTM and CDR2 is ANQGSEA.

The chain combines TRBV20-1 with TRBJ2-3; maybe TRBD2 (5 bases). V was cut by 0 bases and J by 7 bases, with 20 bases left in between. From germline, CDR1 is DFQATT and CDR2 SNEGSKA (reference sequence). The CDR3 consists of 16 residues. This CDR3 reads CSARDGGGLQWYTQYF. The CDR3 DNA reads TGCAGTGCTAGAGATGGCGGAGGCCTGCAGTGGTATACGCAGTATTTT.

This clonotype was detected ten times or more. This chain uses TRBV6-1 with TRBJ2-5; 10 nucleotides line up with TRBD1. The CDR3 covers 15 residues. Germline V gene sequence: CDR1 MNHNS, CDR2 SASEGT. V was clipped by 6 bases and J by 13 bases; unmatched bases: 17. Here the CDR3 reads CASSPFPGQGTILYF. The CDR3, as DNA: TGTGCCAGCAGCCCCTTCCCGGGACAGGGGACAATATTGTACTTC.

This clonotype was seen only a few times. The chain couples TRBV25-1 to TRBJ1-1; 7 positions match TRBD1. Germline V gives CDR1 MGHDK, CDR2 SYGVNS. The V segment lost 6 bases and the J segment 2 bases; nucleotides outside the gene matches: 3. CDR3 length: 13 residues. The CDR3 DNA reads TGTGCCAGCAGAGACAGGGTAAACACTGAAGCTTTCTTT. Amino acids: CASRDRVNTEAFF.

At least ten counts were recorded for this clonotype. The chain recombines TRBV9 with TRBJ1-1, with D unresolved. Germline V gene sequence: CDR1 SGDLS, CDR2 YYNGEE. The CDR3 length is 14 residues. V was clipped by 4 bases and J by 0 bases, with 10 bases between them. CDR3 protein: CASSPRPMNTEAFF. The CDR3 nucleotides are TGTGCCAGCAGCCCCCGACCGATGAACACTGAAGCTTTCTTT.

A word on this clonotype: This clone may be a read error of a much larger clone one base away. The chain combines TRBV15 with TRBJ2-5; the D gene is possibly TRBD1 (6 bases). The J call may be incorrect, as the DNA end agrees better with TRBJ2-7. The CDR3 loop spans 19 amino acids. Germline V lookup: CDR1 LNHNV, CDR2 YYDKDF (reference sequence). CDR3 bases: TGTGCCACCAGCAGAGTAAGATTGAACGGACCAGGGGCAGCCCACGAGCAGTACTTC. It codes for CATSRVRLNGPGAAHEQYF.

The sample holds many counts of this clonotype. V is TRBV30 and J is TRBJ2-5, with D hard to call. The CDR3 runs 11 residues. Trimming left V 3 bases short and J 1 base short, with 3 bases between. In germline, CDR1 is GTSNPN, CDR2 SVGIG (reference sequence). CDR3 DNA: TGTGCCTGGAGAGCCCAAGAGACCCAGTACTTC. Its protein is CAWRAQETQYF.

This clonotype was recorded at least ten times. This chain connects TRBV20-1 to TRBJ2-5; 9 nucleotides line up with TRBD2. After removal of 5 bases from V and 5 bases from J, the junction contained 9 bases not matched to a gene. The CDR3 spans 14 residues. The germline gives CDR1 DFQATT, CDR2 SNEGSKA (reference sequence). The CDR3 DNA is TGCAGTGCTCCCGTGTTAGCGGGGGTGGAGACCCAGTACTTC. It encodes CSAPVLAGVETQYF.

The chain employs TRBV9 and TRBJ1-2; D may be TRBD1 (6 bases). This CDR3 spans 12 amino acids. V gave up 2 bases and J gave up 7 bases, with 9 bases separating them. Germline loops: CDR1 SGDLS, CDR2 YYNGEE. The DNA of the CDR3 is TGTGCCAGCAGCGTTCCAGGGGTTGGCTACACCTTC. It codes for CASSVPGVGYTF.